This TCR beta chain was captured by sequencing in a study of CD8 T cells in Susac syndrome. Study-level background: When their blood was taken, patients with Susac syndrome were therapy-naive, taking corticosteroids, or taking intravenous immunoglobulin alone. Study-level findings and limits: Clonal expansion was absent from the CD4+ T cell repertoires in Susac syndrome.

A quantity of roughly 0.5 to 1 ug RNA underwent reverse transcription using random hexamers. TCR beta CDR3 was amplified by immunoSEQ covering 54 Vbeta and 13 Jbeta. TCRdb recomputed calls from the immunoSEQ multiplex PCR reads with MiXCR, one row per CDR3 protein. In the table there are about 210,000 distinct CDR3 sequences, approximately 94% of which are singletons. Recently defined diagnostic criteria classed the Susac syndrome patients as definite or probable. Details on this clonotype: Its antigen is as yet unknown.

The CDR3 is 14 residues long. V was pared by 0 bases and J by 10 bases, with 16 bases between. CDR1 is DFQATT and CDR2 is SNEGSKA in the germline V gene (reference sequence). The sequence came from a human donor with Susac syndrome. The chain is built from TRBV20-1 and TRBJ1-5; D call uncertain. The sequenced material came from CD4+ T cells from PBMCs. The CDR3 DNA reads as TGCAGTGCTAGAGATAGGCTCTTTTCTGCTCCCCAGCATTTT. Amino acid sequence: CSARDRLFSAPQHF.